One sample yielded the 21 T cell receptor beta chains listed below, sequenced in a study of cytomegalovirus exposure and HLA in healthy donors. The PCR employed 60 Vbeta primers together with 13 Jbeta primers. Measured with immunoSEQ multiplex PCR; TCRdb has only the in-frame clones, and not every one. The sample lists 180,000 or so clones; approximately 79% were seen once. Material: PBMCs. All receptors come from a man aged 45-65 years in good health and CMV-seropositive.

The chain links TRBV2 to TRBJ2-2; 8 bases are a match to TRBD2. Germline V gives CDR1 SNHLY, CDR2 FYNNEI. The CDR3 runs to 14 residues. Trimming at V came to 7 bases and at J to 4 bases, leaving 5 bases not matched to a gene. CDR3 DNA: TGTGCCAGCAACCGGGAGGGCCCCACCGGGGAGCTGTTTTTT. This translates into CASNREGPTGELFF.

The CDR3 here is CASSHVSGNTEAFF. The CDR3 DNA is TGTGCCAGCAGCCATGTCTCAGGGAACACTGAAGCTTTCTTT. The V and J genes are TRBV4-2 and TRBJ1-1; the D is unclear. In germline, CDR1 is LGHNA, CDR2 YNFKEQ. V dropped 3 bases and J dropped 1 base, with 9 bases sitting between them. The CDR3 is made up of 14 amino acids.

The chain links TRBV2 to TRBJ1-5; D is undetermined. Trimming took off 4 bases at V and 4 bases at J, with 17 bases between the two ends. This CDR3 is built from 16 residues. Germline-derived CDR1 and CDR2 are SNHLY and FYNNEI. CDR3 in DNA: TGTGCCAGCAGTGGTAACCCCGAGCTTGATAATCAGCCCCAGCATTTT. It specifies CASSGNPELDNQPQHF.

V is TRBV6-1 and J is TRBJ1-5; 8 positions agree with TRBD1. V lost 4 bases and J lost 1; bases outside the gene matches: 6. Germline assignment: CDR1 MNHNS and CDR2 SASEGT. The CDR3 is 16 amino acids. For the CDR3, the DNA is TGTGCCAGCAGTGTAGACAGGGGTCAAAGCAATCAGCCCCAGCATTTT. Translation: CASSVDRGQSNQPQHF.

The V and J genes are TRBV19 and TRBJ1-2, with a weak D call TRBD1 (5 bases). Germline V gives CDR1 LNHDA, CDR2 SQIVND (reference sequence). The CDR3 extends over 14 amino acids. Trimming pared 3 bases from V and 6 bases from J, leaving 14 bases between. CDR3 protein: CASSIPQGSHGYTF. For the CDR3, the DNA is TGTGCCAGTAGTATTCCGCAGGGCTCCCATGGCTACACCTTC. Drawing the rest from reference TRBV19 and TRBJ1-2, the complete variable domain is DGGITQSPKYLFRKEGQNVTLSCEQNLNHDAMYWYRQDPGQGLRLIYYSQIVNDFQKGDIAEGYSVSREKKESFPLTVTSAQKNPTAFYLCASSIPQGSHGYTFGSGTRLTVV.

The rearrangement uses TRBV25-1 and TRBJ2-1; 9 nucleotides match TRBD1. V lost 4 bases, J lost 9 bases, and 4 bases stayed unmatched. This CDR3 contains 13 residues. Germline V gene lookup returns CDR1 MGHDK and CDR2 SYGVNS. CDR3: CASSALTGGEQFF. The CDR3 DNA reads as TGTGCCAGCAGTGCCTTGACAGGGGGTGAGCAGTTCTTC.

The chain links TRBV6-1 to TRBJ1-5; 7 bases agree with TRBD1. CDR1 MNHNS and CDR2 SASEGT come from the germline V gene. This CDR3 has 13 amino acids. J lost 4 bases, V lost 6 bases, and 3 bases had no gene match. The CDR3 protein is CASRKQGNQPQHF. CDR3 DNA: TGTGCCAGCAGGAAACAGGGGAATCAGCCCCAGCATTTT.

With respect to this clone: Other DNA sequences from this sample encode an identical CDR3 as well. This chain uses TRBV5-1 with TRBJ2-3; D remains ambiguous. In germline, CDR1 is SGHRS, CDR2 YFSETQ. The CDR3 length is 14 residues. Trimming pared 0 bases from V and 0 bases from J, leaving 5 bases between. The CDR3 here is CASSLDSSTDTQYF. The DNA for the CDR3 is TGCGCCAGCAGCTTGGACTCCAGCACAGATACGCAGTATTTT.

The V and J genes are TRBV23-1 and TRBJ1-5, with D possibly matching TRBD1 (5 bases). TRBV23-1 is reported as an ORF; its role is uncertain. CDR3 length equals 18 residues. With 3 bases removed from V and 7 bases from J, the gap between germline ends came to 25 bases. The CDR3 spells CASSQGGGAWERAQPQHF. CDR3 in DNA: TGCGCCAGCAGTCAGGGAGGAGGGGCCTGGGAAAGGGCCCAGCCCCAGCATTTT.

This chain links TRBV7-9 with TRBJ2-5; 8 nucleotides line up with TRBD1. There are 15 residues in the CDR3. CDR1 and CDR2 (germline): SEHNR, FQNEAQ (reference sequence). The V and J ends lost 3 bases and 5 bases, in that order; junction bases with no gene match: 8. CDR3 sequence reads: CASSLTGARVETQYF. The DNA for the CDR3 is TGTGCCAGCAGCTTGACAGGGGCGAGGGTGGAGACCCAGTACTTC.

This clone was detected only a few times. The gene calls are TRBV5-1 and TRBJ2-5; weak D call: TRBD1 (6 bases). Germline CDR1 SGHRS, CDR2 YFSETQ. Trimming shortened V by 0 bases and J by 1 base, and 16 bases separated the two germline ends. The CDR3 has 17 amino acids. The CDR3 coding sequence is TGCGCCAGCAGCTTGGCCCCGACAGGACCACTCCAAGAGACCCAGTACTTC. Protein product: CASSLAPTGPLQETQYF.

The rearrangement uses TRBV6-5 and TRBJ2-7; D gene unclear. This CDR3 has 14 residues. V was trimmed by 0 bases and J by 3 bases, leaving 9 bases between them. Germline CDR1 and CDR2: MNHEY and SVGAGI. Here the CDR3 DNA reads TGTGCCAGCAGTTACTCGACGGCGGACTACGAGCAGTACTTC. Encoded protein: CASSYSTADYEQYF.

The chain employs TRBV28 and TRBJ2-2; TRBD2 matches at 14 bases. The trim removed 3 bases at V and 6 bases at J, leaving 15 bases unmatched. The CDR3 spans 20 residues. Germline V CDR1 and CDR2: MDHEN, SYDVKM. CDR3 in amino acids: CASSLRTSGGLPSAAGELFF. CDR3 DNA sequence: TGTGCCAGCAGTTTGCGGACTAGCGGGGGGCTTCCTTCGGCGGCCGGGGAGCTGTTTTTT.

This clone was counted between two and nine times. CDR3 amino acids: CAISDSYQPQHF. The CDR3 region has the DNA TGTGCCATCAGTGATTCCTATCAGCCCCAGCATTTT. The V call is TRBV10-3, the J call TRBJ1-5; no clear D gene. Germline lookup yields CDR1 ENHRY and CDR2 SYGVKD. V lost 3 bases and J lost 5, with 5 bases in between. This CDR3 is built from 12 residues.

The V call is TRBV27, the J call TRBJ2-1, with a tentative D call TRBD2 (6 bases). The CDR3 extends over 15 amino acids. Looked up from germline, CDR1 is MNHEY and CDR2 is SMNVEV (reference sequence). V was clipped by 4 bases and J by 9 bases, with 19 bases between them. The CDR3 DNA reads TGTGCCAGCAGTTCCCTGGGGGTCCAAGCGGGTGAGCAGTTCTTC. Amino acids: CASSSLGVQAGEQFF.

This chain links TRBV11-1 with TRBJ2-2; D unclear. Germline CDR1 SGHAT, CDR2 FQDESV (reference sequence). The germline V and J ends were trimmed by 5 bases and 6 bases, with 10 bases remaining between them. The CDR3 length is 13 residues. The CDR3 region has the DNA TGTGCCAGCAGCCCCGGCGAGGCCGGGGAGCTGTTTTTT. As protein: CASSPGEAGELFF.

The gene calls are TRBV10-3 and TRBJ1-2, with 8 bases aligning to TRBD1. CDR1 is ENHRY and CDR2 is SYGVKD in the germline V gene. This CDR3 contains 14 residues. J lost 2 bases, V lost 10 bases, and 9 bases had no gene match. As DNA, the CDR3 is TGTGCCACCTATCGGACAGGGAGAAACTATGGCTACACCTTC. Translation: CATYRTGRNYGYTF.

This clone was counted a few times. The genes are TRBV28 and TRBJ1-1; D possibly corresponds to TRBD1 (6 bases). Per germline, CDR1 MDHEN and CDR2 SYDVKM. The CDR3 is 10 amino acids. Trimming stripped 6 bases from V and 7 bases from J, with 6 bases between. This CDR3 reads CASRDSEAFF. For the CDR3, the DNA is TGTGCCAGCAGGGACAGTGAAGCTTTCTTT.

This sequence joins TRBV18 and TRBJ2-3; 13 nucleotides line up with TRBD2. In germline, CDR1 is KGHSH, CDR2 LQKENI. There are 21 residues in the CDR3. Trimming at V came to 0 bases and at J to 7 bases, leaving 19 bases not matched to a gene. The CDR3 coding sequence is TGTGCCAGCTCACCACCGATGCCGAGACTAGCGGGGGGAAAACCTCCTTATACGCAGTATTTT. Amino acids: CASSPPMPRLAGGKPPYTQYF. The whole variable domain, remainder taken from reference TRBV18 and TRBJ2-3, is NAGVMQNPRHLVRRRGQEARLRCSPMKGHSHVYWYRQLPEEGLKFMVYLQKENIIDESGMPKERFSAEFPKEGPSILRIQQVVRGDSAAYFCASSPPMPRLAGGKPPYTQYFGPGTRLTVL.

The CDR3 DNA reads TGTGCCAGCAGCCGCATAACAGGTGAAGCTTTCTTT. Its protein is CASSRITGEAFF. The chain employs TRBV7-2 and TRBJ1-1; possibly TRBD1 for D (5 bases). CDR3 length equals 12 residues. The ends were cut back, 5 bases at V and 7 bases at J, with 11 bases in the middle. Germline CDR1 SGHTA, CDR2 FQGNSA.

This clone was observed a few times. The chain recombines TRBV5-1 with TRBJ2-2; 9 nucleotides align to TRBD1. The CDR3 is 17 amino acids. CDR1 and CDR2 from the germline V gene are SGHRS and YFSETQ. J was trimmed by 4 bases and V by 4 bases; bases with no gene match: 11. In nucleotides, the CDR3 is TGCGCCAGCAGCACCGGACAGGGGCTGTGGGGCACCGGGGAGCTGTTTTTT. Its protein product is CASSTGQGLWGTGELFF.